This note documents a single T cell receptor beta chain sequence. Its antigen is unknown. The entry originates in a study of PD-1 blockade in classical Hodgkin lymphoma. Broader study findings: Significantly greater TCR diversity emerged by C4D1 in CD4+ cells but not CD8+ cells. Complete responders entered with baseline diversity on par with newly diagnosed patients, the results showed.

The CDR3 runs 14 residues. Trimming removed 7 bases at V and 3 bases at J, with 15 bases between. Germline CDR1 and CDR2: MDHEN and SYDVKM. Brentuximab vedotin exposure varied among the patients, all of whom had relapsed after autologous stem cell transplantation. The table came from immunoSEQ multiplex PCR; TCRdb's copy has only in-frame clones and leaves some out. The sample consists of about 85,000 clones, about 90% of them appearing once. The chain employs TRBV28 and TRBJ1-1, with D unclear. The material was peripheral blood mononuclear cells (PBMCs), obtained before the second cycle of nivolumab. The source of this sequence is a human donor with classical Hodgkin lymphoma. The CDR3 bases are TGTGCCAGCACCCTCCCCGGGGTAGACACTGAAGCTTTCTTT. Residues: CASTLPGVDTEAFF.